The T cell receptor beta chain under discussion was sequenced for a study of persistence of HIV-infected CD4 T cells. Regarding the study as a whole: Antigen-responding cells were enriched for degenerate expanded CDR3beta sequences. The rare CMV-responding cells with HIV-1 proviruses were not separately TCR-sequenced. CMV- and Gag-responding cells had lower TCRbeta richness than CD3/CD28-responding cells.

V was shortened by 3 bases and J by 6 bases, with 12 bases between the two germline ends. The CDR3 is made up of 13 amino acids. The libraries were made with immunoSEQ version 4 in survey mode. Template was genomic DNA at about 9.8 ng/uL, with up to roughly 1 ug used per sample. The data were produced by immunoSEQ multiplex PCR, yet TCRdb's version contains in-frame clones alone and is incomplete. The profile covers 37,000 or so clones, with about nine tenths appearing a single time and 1.3% taken by the ten largest. Nonspecific anti-CD3/anti-CD28 bead stimulation represents the broad CD4+ T cell repertoire. Responding CD4+ T cells were sorted by upregulation of both CD40 ligand and CD69. About this clone: Its antigen is not known.

The clonotype originates from an adult man with HIV who was CMV-seropositive. The sequencing used CD4+ T cells sorted from PBMCs after approximately 19-hour stimulation, collected from a patient who received antiretroviral therapy. The chain joins TRBV12-3 or TRBV12-4 to TRBJ2-7, with D possibly matching TRBD2 (6 bases). CDR3 nucleotides: TGTGCCAGCAGTTTGATCGGGGGAACCGAGCAGTACTTC. It yields the protein CASSLIGGTEQYF.